The text below deals with one T cell receptor beta chain. Treatment specified: approximately 18 received Ad26.COV2.S at low or high dose, single or two shots; several received placebo; per-sample allocation not given. The samples were gathered on day 63 after the first injection of vaccine or placebo. Here immunoSEQ multiplex PCR was the method, and the copy in TCRdb shows in-frame clones only, minus some. This table holds about 440,000 clones, 90% found once. This entry belongs to a study of Ad26.COV2.S vaccination and SARS-CoV-2 variants. Background on the study: The study gave Ad26.COV2.S intramuscularly, once or twice 56 days apart.

The sample was peripheral blood, taken in a trial of Ad26.COV2.S vaccine versus placebo. This TCR was sampled from a person between 18 and 60 years old who received the Ad26.COV2.S COVID-19 vaccine or a placebo.

This chain's CDR3 is CASSFSGRGPEQYF. CDR3 coding DNA: TGTGCCAGCAGTTTTAGCGGGAGAGGTCCCGAGCAGTACTTC. J is TRBJ2-7 and V is TRBV27; 9 bases align to TRBD2. Trimming removed 3 bases from V and 6 bases from J; junction bases left unmatched: 6. The CDR3 contains 14 residues. Germline V lookup: CDR1 MNHEY, CDR2 SMNVEV (reference sequence).